The rows below give T cell receptor beta chains drawn from one sample of a study of blood T cell repertoires in COVID-19. The assay was immunoSEQ multiplex PCR, and TCRdb's table has in-frame clones only and misses some. The repertoire has 250,000 or so clones, 85% to 90% of them found once; the top ten carry 4.1%. Material for sequencing was PBMCs or T cells enriched from blood (not recorded which). Receptors originate from a woman aged 25 to 45 with acute COVID-19. The CDR3 runs from the conserved cysteine through the conserved F or W. A D gene is named only where the DNA matches it firmly. Clone size is stated in some rows and not others, as once, few, many or a class when expanded.

V,D,J,size,CDR3,DNA
TRBV7-9,-,TRBJ2-7,-,CASSPVTGAYEQYF,TGTGCCAGCAGCCCCGTGACAGGAGCCTACGAGCAGTACTTC
TRBV5-1,-,TRBJ1-2,-,CASSGDGSYGYTF,TGCGCCAGCAGCGGGGACGGGAGCTATGGCTACACCTTC
TRBV27,-,TRBJ1-1,-,CASSSRGTEAFF,TGTGCCAGCAGTTCCAGGGGCACTGAAGCTTTCTTT
TRBV7-3,-,TRBJ2-7,-,CASSLYQRLTYEQYF,TGTGCCAGCAGCTTATACCAGCGTCTGACCTACGAGCAGTACTTC
TRBV5-1,-,TRBJ1-5,-,CASSLSGDKQPQHF,TGCGCCAGCAGCCTCAGCGGGGATAAACAGCCCCAGCATTTT
TRBV6-2/TRBV6-3,TRBD2,TRBJ2-7,-,CASNPSSGSDRYEQYF,TGTGCCAGCAACCCAAGTAGCGGGAGTGATCGTTACGAGCAGTACTTC
TRBV10-3,TRBD2,TRBJ2-3,-,CAISESPSGSSDTQYF,TGTGCCATCAGTGAGTCTCCTAGCGGGAGTTCAGATACGCAGTATTTT
TRBV29-1,TRBD2,TRBJ2-2,-,CSVRTSGLSGELFF,TGCAGCGTTCGGACTAGCGGTCTCTCCGGGGAGCTGTTTTTT
TRBV7-3,-,TRBJ1-6,once,CASSLQGRETSPLHF,TGTGCCAGCAGCCTTCAGGGAAGGGAAACCTCACCCCTCCACTTT
TRBV29-1,TRBD1,TRBJ2-7,-,CSVLTGGPYEQYF,TGCAGCGTATTGACAGGGGGACCTTACGAGCAGTACTTC
TRBV19,TRBD2,TRBJ2-3,-,CASSITGGGETDTQYF,TGTGCCAGTAGTATTACGGGAGGAGGAGAAACAGATACGCAGTATTTT
TRBV7-6,TRBD2,TRBJ2-3,-,CASSLGSGTTDTQYF,TGTGCCAGCAGCTTAGGGAGCGGGACCACAGATACGCAGTATTTT
TRBV5-5,TRBD2,TRBJ2-1,-,CASSSMGLAGVHEQFF,TGTGCCAGCAGCTCGATGGGACTAGCGGGAGTACATGAGCAGTTCTTC
TRBV5-8,-,TRBJ1-3,-,CASSYQVSADTIYF,TGTGCCAGCAGCTACCAGGTTTCAGCGGACACCATATATTTT
TRBV6-5,-,TRBJ1-5,-,CASSPGTLNQPQHF,TGTGCCAGCAGTCCAGGGACATTAAATCAGCCCCAGCATTTT
TRBV29-1,-,TRBJ2-7,-,CGASGVDEQYF,TGCGGGGCCTCAGGGGTAGACGAGCAGTACTTC
TRBV3-1/TRBV3-2,-,TRBJ2-2,-,CASSHYAGQNTGELFF,TGTGCCAGCAGCCATTACGCGGGGCAGAACACCGGGGAGCTGTTTTTT
TRBV7-9,-,TRBJ2-7,-,CASSPGGGRSIYEQYF,TGTGCCAGCAGCCCTGGGGGGGGGCGAAGTATATACGAGCAGTACTTC
TRBV19,TRBD2,TRBJ2-7,-,CATGTSGRYEQYF,TGTGCCACTGGGACTAGCGGGAGATACGAGCAGTACTTC
TRBV28,TRBD2,TRBJ2-2,-,CASSLSPRWTSGRNTGELFF,TGTGCCAGCAGTTTATCCCCTCGATGGACTAGCGGCCGCAACACCGGGGAGCTGTTTTTT
TRBV14,TRBD1,TRBJ1-5,-,CAGAKPGTGVLTQPQHF,TGTGCCGGCGCCAAACCCGGGACAGGGGTTCTTACTCAGCCCCAGCATTTT
TRBV7-8,TRBD1,TRBJ2-1,-,CASSLGTGTGYNEQFF,TGTGCCAGCAGCTTAGGGACCGGGACAGGGTACAATGAGCAGTTCTTC
TRBV18,-,TRBJ1-1,-,CASSQSGYTFGTEAFF,TGTGCCAGCTCACAATCAGGGTACACTTTCGGCACTGAAGCTTTCTTT
TRBV2,-,TRBJ2-7,once,CASTLPSRSPYEQYF,TGTGCCAGCACTCTACCCTCGCGTAGCCCCTACGAGCAGTACTTC
TRBV28,-,TRBJ1-1,-,CASSLSPLQVSNTEAFF,TGTGCCAGCAGTTTATCCCCTTTACAGGTATCGAACACTGAAGCTTTCTTT
TRBV14,-,TRBJ2-7,-,CASSPLLGVLYEQYF,TGTGCCAGCAGCCCACTCCTCGGAGTTCTCTACGAGCAGTACTTC
TRBV27,TRBD2,TRBJ2-1,-,CASSKTSGYNEQFF,TGTGCCAGCAGCAAGACTAGCGGGTACAATGAGCAGTTCTTC
TRBV28,-,TRBJ1-5,-,CASSLLGGSSRPQHF,TGTGCCAGCAGTTTATTAGGGGGAAGTAGTAGGCCCCAGCATTTT
TRBV6-5,-,TRBJ2-7,-,CASSSSRRPPSEQYF,TGTGCCAGCAGCTCAAGCCGACGACCGCCTAGTGAGCAGTACTTC
TRBV27,-,TRBJ2-7,few,CASSPETHNYEQYF,TGTGCCAGCAGTCCCGAGACTCATAACTACGAGCAGTACTTC